This entry lists 20 T cell receptor beta chains sequenced from one sample in a study of neurological immune-mediated disorders. MiXCR, applied by TCRdb to the 5' RACE reads, yields one record per CDR3 protein. The sample includes about 50,000 distinct CDR3 sequences, around a tenth seen only once; the top ten take roughly 5%. What was sequenced was PBMCs. The receptors come from a man in his sixties or seventies with HTLV-1-associated myelopathy (HAM/TSP).

This clonotype was counted ten times or more. The chain joins TRBV7-2 to TRBJ2-3; D not certain. The V gene lost 1 base and the J gene lost 9 bases, with 11 bases spanning the gap. Germline V gene data show CDR1 as SGHTA and CDR2 as FQGNSA. This CDR3 has 13 residues. CDR3 nucleotides: TGTGCCAGCAGCTTAGAGGGCCGCGACACGCAGTATTTT. Translated: CASSLEGRDTQYF.

This clonotype was recorded many times. J is TRBJ2-5 and V is TRBV18, with 7 bases lining up with TRBD1. The CDR3 sequence is 13 residues long. Trimming took 3 bases from V and 2 from J; bases not matched to a gene: 0. Germline V gives CDR1 KGHSH, CDR2 LQKENI. CDR3 region: CASSPTGQETQYF. The DNA of the CDR3 is TGTGCCAGCTCACCGACAGGGCAAGAGACCCAGTACTTC.

Details on this clonotype: This may be a read error: a much more frequent sequence differs by one nucleotide. The rearrangement links TRBV28 to TRBJ2-6; the D call may be TRBD1 or TRBD2 (5 bases each). CDR3 size: 17 residues. Germline-derived CDR1 and CDR2 are MDHEN and SYDVKM. For the CDR3, the DNA is TGTGCCAGCAGTGGACGGGACGGATACTCTGGGGCCAACGTCCCGACTTTC. This encodes CASSGRDGYSGANVPTF.

This clonotype was found many times. The rearrangement joins TRBV20-1 to TRBJ1-2; D is uncertain. CDR3 length equals 13 residues. The V gene's germline CDR1 is DFQATT and CDR2 SNEGSKA (reference sequence). V lost 0 bases and J 4 bases, leaving 9 bases between the germline ends. The CDR3 DNA is TGCAGTGCTAGAGAATCTGCCAGCTATGGCTACACCTTC. Translated: CSARESASYGYTF.

This clonotype was observed at least ten times. The CDR3 loop is CASSSRPARDIYEQYF. In DNA, the CDR3 is TGTGCCAGCAGCTCCCGTCCGGCCAGGGATATCTACGAGCAGTACTTC. J is TRBJ2-7 and V is TRBV7-9; D is possibly TRBD1 (5 bases). This CDR3 spans 16 amino acids. Trimming took off 4 bases at V and 3 bases at J, with 19 bases between the two ends. The germline gives CDR1 SEHNR, CDR2 FQNEAQ (reference sequence).

This clonotype was seen many times. The V and J genes are TRBV28 and TRBJ1-5; D possibly corresponds to TRBD1 (6 bases). CDR1 and CDR2 from the germline V gene are MDHEN and SYDVKM. CDR3 size: 18 residues. V lost 5 bases and J lost 7, with 27 bases in between. Written as DNA, the CDR3 is TGTGCCAGCAGTCCGATAGCCTCAAACAGGGTCGTAGGACAGCCCCAGCATTTT. Translated: CASSPIASNRVVGQPQHF. Drawing the rest from reference TRBV28 and TRBJ1-5, the complete variable domain is DVKVTQSSRYLVKRTGEKVFLECVQDMDHENMFWYRQDPGLGLRLIYFSYDVKMKEKGDIPEGYSVSREKKERFSLILESASTNQTSMYLCASSPIASNRVVGQPQHFGDGTRLSIL.

This clonotype was observed at least ten times. In DNA, the CDR3 is TGTGCCAGCAGCTTGTTTCGGAGCACTGCAACTAATGAAAAACTGTTTTTT. Protein sequence: CASSLFRSTATNEKLFF. The chain combines TRBV5-6 with TRBJ1-4; D is unresolved. The V end was cut by 1 base, the J end by 0 bases, with 13 bases between. CDR1 is SGHDT and CDR2 is YYEEEE in the germline V gene. This CDR3 has 17 amino acids.

Ten or more counts support this clonotype. The rearrangement links TRBV6-6 to TRBJ2-7, with D possibly matching TRBD1 (6 bases). CDR1 and CDR2 (germline): MNHNY, SVGAGI (reference sequence). Deletions cut 2 bases from V and 3 bases from J, with 14 bases between. The CDR3 has 15 residues. For the CDR3, the DNA is TGTGCCAGCAGTTACGACCCGAGAGGGGGCTACGAGCAGTACTTC. It codes for CASSYDPRGGYEQYF.

As for this clonotype: Given a much more abundant clone one base away, this may be a read error. The chain links TRBV20-1 to TRBJ1-2, with a weak D call TRBD1 (5 bases). V dropped 2 bases and J dropped 8 bases, with 12 bases sitting between them. The CDR3 is made up of 12 amino acids. Germline CDR1 is DFQATT and CDR2 is SNEGSKA (reference sequence). In DNA, the CDR3 is TGCAGTGCTAGATATTCGGGGGTCGGCTACACCTTC. Protein sequence: CSARYSGVGYTF.

The chain couples TRBV5-1 to TRBJ1-2; D might be TRBD1 (5 bases). Germline CDR1 and CDR2: SGHRS and YFSETQ. The ends were cut back, 7 bases at V and 6 bases at J, with 13 bases in the middle. The CDR3 sequence is 12 residues long. The CDR3 region is CASRGALHGYTF. The CDR3 DNA sequence: TGCGCCAGCCGCGGGGCACTTCATGGCTACACCTTC.

The table lists this clonotype with many counts. This chain uses TRBV2 with TRBJ2-7, with 7 positions matching TRBD1. Germline loops: CDR1 SNHLY, CDR2 FYNNEI. This CDR3 is built from 16 residues. V lost 2 bases to trimming and J lost 4 bases; unmatched junction nucleotides: 11. The CDR3 nucleotides read TGTGCCAGCAGTGAATTAACCGGGACAGCCGGTTACGAGCAGTACTTC. This encodes CASSELTGTAGYEQYF.

The chain couples TRBV7-2 to TRBJ1-5, with no clear D. V lost 0 bases to trimming and J lost 4 bases, with 7 bases between them. In germline, CDR1 is SGHTA, CDR2 FQGNSA. This CDR3 spans 14 amino acids. This chain's CDR3 is CASSLAGPNQPQHF. The CDR3 coding sequence is TGTGCCAGCAGCTTAGCAGGGCCGAATCAGCCCCAGCATTTT. Full variable domain (rest looked up from reference TRBV7-2 and TRBJ1-5): GAGVSQSPSNKVTEKGKDVELRCDPISGHTALYWYRQSLGQGLEFLIYFQGNSAPDKSGLPSDRFSAERTGGSVSTLTIQRTQQEDSAVYLCASSLAGPNQPQHFGDGTRLSIL.

This clonotype was detected many times. V is TRBV28 and J is TRBJ1-2; D gene ambiguous. Per germline, CDR1 MDHEN and CDR2 SYDVKM. V gave up 7 bases and J gave up 4 bases, with 16 bases separating them. The CDR3 is made up of 14 amino acids. As DNA, the CDR3 is TGTGCCAGCACACCTTTCGGCAAAAGCTATGGCTACACCTTC. This translates into CASTPFGKSYGYTF.

This clonotype was observed once. The chain has TRBV21-1 and TRBJ2-7. TRBV21-1 is noted as a pseudogene. This CDR3 comprises 11 residues. The DNA for the CDR3 is TGTGCCAGCAAAAACACCTACGAGCAGTACTTC. This encodes CASKNTYEQYF.

This clonotype was recorded at least ten times. DNA of the CDR3: TGCGCCAGCAGCCTCACTGGACTAGCGGGACACGAGACCCAGTACTTC. Its translation is CASSLTGLAGHETQYF. V usage is TRBV5-1 and J usage is TRBJ2-5; 12 nucleotides agree with TRBD2. The trim removed 4 bases at V and 5 bases at J, leaving 9 bases unmatched. The CDR3 is 16 amino acids. The germline V gene encodes CDR1 SGHRS and CDR2 YFSETQ.

This clonotype was counted at least ten times. The genes are TRBV5-1 and TRBJ2-5; a weak D match, TRBD2 (6 bases). This CDR3 contains 15 residues. Trimming left V 1 base short and J 5 bases short, with 15 bases between. Germline-derived CDR1 and CDR2 are SGHRS and YFSETQ. This CDR3 reads CASSLLGGVGETQYF. The CDR3 DNA is TGCGCCAGCAGCTTGTTAGGAGGGGTAGGTGAGACCCAGTACTTC.

This clonotype was observed at least ten times. The rearrangement joins TRBV28 to TRBJ2-1; 8 bases line up with TRBD1. The V and J ends lost 11 bases and 7 bases, in that order; junction bases with no gene match: 10. This CDR3 is built from 13 residues. The germline V gene has CDR1 MDHEN and CDR2 SYDVKM. As DNA, the CDR3 is TGTGCCGGAACTGACAGGGGTCGGAATGAGCAGTTCTTC. Its translation: CAGTDRGRNEQFF.

This clonotype was counted at least ten times. The rearrangement uses TRBV28 and TRBJ2-7; a possible D gene is TRBD2 (5 bases). V was trimmed by 6 bases and J by 3 bases, leaving 15 bases between them. CDR3 length: 14 residues. Per germline, CDR1 MDHEN and CDR2 SYDVKM. The CDR3 loop reads CASSRVWERYEQYF. CDR3 DNA: TGTGCCAGCAGCCGCGTCTGGGAGCGCTACGAGCAGTACTTC.

This clonotype was seen at least ten times. The rearrangement joins TRBV20-1 to TRBJ2-1, with a tentative D call TRBD2 (5 bases). V lost 2 bases and J 2 bases, leaving 13 bases between the germline ends. Looked up from germline, CDR1 is DFQATT and CDR2 is SNEGSKA (reference sequence). This CDR3 has 15 amino acids. The CDR3 protein is CSARPGESPYNEQFF. In DNA, the CDR3 is TGCAGTGCTAGACCCGGGGAAAGTCCCTACAATGAGCAGTTCTTC.

This clonotype was counted many times. The V call is TRBV4-2, the J call TRBJ2-7, with D unclear. The CDR3 runs 15 residues. Trimming removed 1 base at V and 3 bases at J, with 13 bases between. Germline V lookup: CDR1 LGHNA, CDR2 YNFKEQ. CDR3 amino acids: CASSQGPALGYEQYF. CDR3 DNA sequence: TGTGCCAGCAGCCAAGGCCCTGCACTCGGCTACGAGCAGTACTTC.